This TCR beta chain came from a study of blood T cell repertoires in COVID-19. Across the study: Some COVID-19 samples were acute and others convalescent; all came from the United States, Italy and Spain. PBMCs, B-cell-depleted T cells, or T cells provided the cDNA or gDNA that made up the material.

The germline V gene encodes CDR1 SGHKS and CDR2 YYEKEE (reference sequence). The J segment lost 1 base and the V segment lost 5 bases, leaving 5 bases of the junction unmatched. CDR3 length: 15 residues. Methods used by the authors: Amplification from reference gene primers served as the basis for estimated nucleated cell counts. Sequencing used immunoSEQ multiplex PCR; TCRdb keeps in-frame clones, though not all of them. Clonal size and the V and J genes are those of that table, whereas D and trimming came from the DNA. The profile shows 250,000 to 300,000 clones, 87% of them singletons. The receptor's source is a woman in her forties or fifties who had recovered from COVID-19. The V and J genes are TRBV5-5 and TRBJ2-1, with TRBD1 identical over 8 bases. The sequenced sample was peripheral blood. The CDR3 spells CASSPNRGSYNEQFF. In nucleotides, the CDR3 is TGTGCCAGCAGTCCGAACAGGGGGTCCTACAATGAGCAGTTCTTC.